These 28 T cell receptor beta chains were all obtained from the same sample, sequenced in a study of OX40 agonist ivuxolimab in advanced cancers. Assay: immunoSEQ multiplex PCR; the TCRdb copy retains only in-frame clones and omits some. The repertoire holds 40,000 to 50,000 clones, more than 70% seen once, with 0.55% to 0.6% in the top ten. The sequenced sample was CD4+ or CD8+ T cells sorted from blood, obtained in a trial of the OX40 agonist ivuxolimab. The origin of the receptors is an adult with an advanced solid tumor such as melanoma, head and neck, liver or kidney cancer.

The sample holds one count of this clone. The CDR3 DNA sequence: TGTGCCAGCAGCCAACCTCCGACAACTGGAAACACCATATATTTT. This sequence encodes CASSQPPTTGNTIYF. The V call is TRBV11-1, the J call TRBJ1-3; D remains unclear. V shed 5 bases and J shed 2 bases, with 13 bases lying between them. The CDR3 has 15 residues. Germline V gene sequence: CDR1 SGHAT, CDR2 FQDESV (reference sequence).

The V call is TRBV6-5, the J call TRBJ1-5; D is perhaps TRBD1 (6 bases). V was cut by 6 bases and J by 6 bases, with 12 bases left in between. Germline loops: CDR1 MNHEY, CDR2 SVGAGI. This CDR3 is built from 13 residues. The CDR3: CASRQGRRQPQHF. The CDR3 nucleotides read TGTGCCAGCAGACAGGGAAGGCGTCAGCCCCAGCATTTT.

This clone was recorded once. The V gene is TRBV7-3, the J gene TRBJ2-3, with D tentatively TRBD2 (6 bases). The CDR3 extends over 15 amino acids. CDR1 is SGHTA and CDR2 is FQGTGA in the germline V gene. V lost 4 bases and J 2 bases, leaving 13 bases between the germline ends. CDR3 sequence: CASSSTGLHTDTQYF. CDR3 DNA sequence: TGTGCCAGCAGCTCAACCGGACTACACACAGATACGCAGTATTTT.

CDR3 sequence (DNA): TGTGCCAGCAGCTTATGGACAGGGGATGCAAAAGCTGGGCCCCAGCATTTT. It specifies CASSLWTGDAKAGPQHF. The chain carries TRBV7-2 and TRBJ1-5, with TRBD1 matching over 9 bases. From germline, CDR1 is SGHTA and CDR2 FQGNSA. CDR3 length: 17 residues. After removal of 2 bases from V and 9 bases from J, the junction contained 14 bases not matched to a gene. The whole variable domain, remainder taken from reference TRBV7-2 and TRBJ1-5, is GAGVSQSPSNKVTEKGKDVELRCDPISGHTALYWYRQSLGQGLEFLIYFQGNSAPDKSGLPSDRFSAERTGGSVSTLTIQRTQQEDSAVYLCASSLWTGDAKAGPQHFGDGTRLSIL.

J is TRBJ1-1 and V is TRBV11-3; D may be TRBD1 (6 bases). The CDR3 loop spans 16 amino acids. CDR1 SGHNT and CDR2 YENEEA come from the germline V gene. Trimming took off 0 bases at V and 7 bases at J, with 18 bases between the two ends. CDR3 in DNA: TGTGCCAGCAGCTTAGATGGGAGAGGGGGGGGCATTGAAGCTTTCTTT. Translating gives CASSLDGRGGGIEAFF. Complete variable domain (other parts from reference TRBV11-3 and TRBJ1-1): EAGVVQSPRYKIIEKKQPVAFWCNPISGHNTLYWYLQNLGQGPELLIRYENEEAVDDSQLPKDRFSAERLKGVDSTLKIQPAELGDSAVYLCASSLDGRGGGIEAFFGQGTRLTVV.

V usage is TRBV30 and J usage is TRBJ1-6; maybe TRBD1 (5 bases). The CDR3 spans 13 residues. Trimming left V 1 base short and J 4 bases short, with 5 bases between. Germline-derived CDR1 and CDR2 are GTSNPN and SVGIG (reference sequence). The CDR3 DNA reads TGTGCCTGGAGTGCAGGGTATAATTCACCCCTCCACTTT. Its translation: CAWSAGYNSPLHF.

This clone was observed once. This chain links TRBV30 with TRBJ1-4; D is undetermined. Trimming pared 3 bases from V and 6 bases from J, leaving 17 bases between. Germline CDR1 and CDR2: GTSNPN and SVGIG (reference sequence). This CDR3 comprises 15 residues. CDR3 bases: TGTGCCTGGAGAATGAGGTCAGGATTTGATGAAAAACTGTTTTTT. As protein: CAWRMRSGFDEKLFF.

The chain carries TRBV5-4 and TRBJ1-2, with D possibly matching TRBD1 (6 bases). The CDR3 is 16 amino acids. Germline V gene data show CDR1 as SGHNT and CDR2 as YYREEE (reference sequence). The V gene lost 0 bases and the J gene lost 2 bases, with 14 bases spanning the gap. The CDR3 region has the DNA TGTGCCAGCAGCTTGGCCGGGAGGGGGGCAAACTATGGCTACACCTTC. Amino acids: CASSLAGRGANYGYTF.

The J gene is TRBJ2-3, the V gene TRBV7-2; 13 positions agree with TRBD2. V lost 1 base and J lost 2; bases outside the gene matches: 3. This CDR3 contains 17 residues. The V gene's germline CDR1 is SGHTA and CDR2 FQGNSA. The CDR3 DNA sequence: TGTGCCAGCAGCTTAGTCGGGACTAGCGGGGTCACAGATACGCAGTATTTT. Translating it yields CASSLVGTSGVTDTQYF.

The rearrangement uses TRBV5-4 and TRBJ1-2, with D perhaps TRBD1 (5 bases). The CDR3 runs 14 residues. Between the trimmed V and J ends, which lost 4 bases and 4 bases, there was a span of 14 bases. The germline gives CDR1 SGHNT, CDR2 YYREEE (reference sequence). The CDR3: CASSKQTDFYGYTF. Here the CDR3 DNA reads TGTGCCAGCAGCAAGCAGACAGACTTCTATGGCTACACCTTC.

The chain has TRBV4-2 and TRBJ1-1; D unclear. This CDR3 has 14 residues. Germline CDR1 and CDR2: LGHNA and YNFKEQ. The ends were cut back, 0 bases at V and 1 base at J, with 6 bases in the middle. The CDR3 is CASSQEGRNTEAFF. The DNA of the CDR3 is TGTGCCAGCAGCCAAGAAGGGAGGAACACTGAAGCTTTCTTT.

The CDR3 protein is CASTREGVGGTEAFF. The CDR3 bases are TGCGCCAGCACGAGGGAGGGCGTGGGGGGGACTGAAGCTTTCTTT. The rearrangement links TRBV5-1 to TRBJ1-1, with D maybe TRBD1 (5 bases). Trimming stripped 6 bases from V and 5 bases from J, with 20 bases between. The CDR3 loop spans 15 amino acids. Germline V gene lookup returns CDR1 SGHRS and CDR2 YFSETQ.

This chain links TRBV18 with TRBJ1-2; D is unresolved. CDR3 length equals 12 residues. Germline CDR1 and CDR2: KGHSH and LQKENI. V was pared by 6 bases and J by 4 bases, with 9 bases between. DNA of the CDR3: TGTGCCAGCTCTTTGGACGGCTATGGCTACACCTTC. This codes for CASSLDGYGYTF.

V gene TRBV5-1 combines with J gene TRBJ2-5; TRBD1 agrees at 8 bases. CDR3 size: 14 residues. J gave up 2 bases and V 4 bases, and 4 bases lay outside the gene matches. Germline V lookup: CDR1 SGHRS, CDR2 YFSETQ. The CDR3 DNA reads as TGCGCCAGCAGCCGGACAGGGAAGCAAGAGACCCAGTACTTC. It encodes CASSRTGKQETQYF.

CDR3 bases: TGCGCCAGCAGCCAAGGCCAGGGGGCGGCCTACGAGCAGTACTTC. As protein: CASSQGQGAAYEQYF. This chain links TRBV4-3 with TRBJ2-7; TRBD1 matches 8 bases. This CDR3 has 15 amino acids. Germline V gene data show CDR1 as LGHNA and CDR2 as YSLEER. V lost 1 base to trimming and J lost 2 bases; unmatched junction nucleotides: 4.

V gene TRBV6-1 combines with J gene TRBJ1-2; 7 bases match TRBD1. This CDR3 has 15 amino acids. V shed 5 bases and J 0 bases; nucleotides not matched to a gene: 6. The germline V gene has CDR1 MNHNS and CDR2 SASEGT. CDR3 residues: CASSPRQGTNYGYTF. The CDR3 DNA reads TGTGCCAGCAGTCCTCGACAGGGCACTAACTATGGCTACACCTTC.

The chain has TRBV7-2 and TRBJ1-2; D call uncertain. The CDR3 runs to 12 residues. V gave up 3 bases and J gave up 2 bases, with 4 bases separating them. Germline V gives CDR1 SGHTA, CDR2 FQGNSA. CDR3 nucleotide sequence: TGTGCCAGCAGCTTCGTCAACTATGGCTACACCTTC. Amino acids: CASSFVNYGYTF.

This chain links TRBV5-4 with TRBJ1-6; perhaps TRBD1 as D (5 bases). Trimming removed 0 bases at V and 5 bases at J, with 15 bases between. The CDR3 has 17 amino acids. Germline V gives CDR1 SGHNT, CDR2 YYREEE (reference sequence). The CDR3 sequence is CASSLEGRVGHNSPLHF. The CDR3 nucleotides read TGTGCCAGCAGCTTGGAAGGCAGGGTAGGCCATAATTCACCCCTCCACTTT.

This chain links TRBV7-3 with TRBJ2-3, with D unclear. The CDR3 length is 15 residues. V shed 5 bases and J shed 0 bases, with 12 bases lying between them. Germline V gene data show CDR1 as SGHTA and CDR2 as FQGTGA. The CDR3 loop is CASSLGTPSTDTQYF. CDR3 DNA: TGTGCCAGCAGCCTCGGCACGCCAAGCACAGATACGCAGTATTTT.

The CDR3 nucleotides are TGTGCCAGCAGCGTCGGGCCGCATAGCAATCAGCCCCAGCATTTT. This gives the protein CASSVGPHSNQPQHF. This chain uses TRBV9 with TRBJ1-5; D ambiguous. Trimming took 2 bases from V and 0 from J, leaving 9 bases between them. The CDR3 has 15 residues. Germline values: CDR1 SGDLS, CDR2 YYNGEE.

The chain couples TRBV6-1 to TRBJ1-3, with TRBD1 identical over 10 bases. With V trimmed by 2 bases and J by 3 bases, 1 base remained unmatched. The CDR3 totals 15 residues. CDR1 is MNHNS, CDR2 SASEGT, per germline. The CDR3 nucleotides are TGTGCCAGCAGTGAAAGGACAGGGGGTGGAAACACCATATATTTT. Its protein is CASSERTGGGNTIYF.

The chain uses TRBV13 and TRBJ1-3; no clear D. Germline V lookup: CDR1 PRHDT, CDR2 FYEKMQ (reference sequence). This CDR3 is built from 14 residues. Trimming stripped 6 bases from V and 4 bases from J, with 13 bases between. This chain's CDR3 is CASREVGLGNTIYF. The DNA for the CDR3 is TGTGCCAGCAGGGAGGTGGGCCTGGGAAACACCATATATTTT.

The chain has TRBV5-8 and TRBJ1-5; D perhaps matches TRBD1 (6 bases). V lost 1 base and J 3 bases, leaving 11 bases between the germline ends. Germline CDR1 is SGHTS and CDR2 is YDEGEE. This CDR3 has 15 amino acids. CDR3 nucleotides: TGTGCCAGCAGCTTGCAGGGGCGCCTCAATCAGCCCCAGCATTTT. Translating it yields CASSLQGRLNQPQHF.

The chain couples TRBV15 to TRBJ2-2, with D hard to call. Germline V gene lookup returns CDR1 LNHNV and CDR2 YYDKDF (reference sequence). The CDR3 extends over 13 amino acids. With 6 bases removed from V and 2 bases from J, the gap between germline ends came to 7 bases. In nucleotides, the CDR3 is TGTGCCACCAGTACTACAAACACCGGGGAGCTGTTTTTT. Protein sequence: CATSTTNTGELFF.

The chain has TRBV19 and TRBJ1-4, with TRBD1 as a possible D gene (5 bases). V gave up 4 bases and J gave up 6 bases, with 9 bases separating them. The CDR3 has 13 amino acids. The V gene's germline CDR1 is LNHDA and CDR2 SQIVND (reference sequence). CDR3 loop: CASSRQRDEKLFF. CDR3 sequence (DNA): TGTGCCAGTAGTAGACAGAGAGATGAAAAACTGTTTTTT.

The J gene is TRBJ1-1, the V gene TRBV7-6, with no clear D. Germline CDR1 and CDR2: SGHVS and FNYEAQ. V was cut by 4 bases and J by 1 base, with 7 bases left in between. The CDR3 length is 13 residues. The DNA for the CDR3 is TGTGCCAGCAGCTCCCAGGAGAACACTGAAGCTTTCTTT. This encodes CASSSQENTEAFF.

The chain carries TRBV5-1 and TRBJ2-2, with 7 bases lining up with TRBD2. The CDR3 has 17 residues. The germline gives CDR1 SGHRS, CDR2 YFSETQ. Germline trimming cut 0 bases from V and 4 bases from J; bases unmatched to any gene: 9. The CDR3 nucleotides read TGCGCCAGCAGCTTGGTACCAGGACTAGGTGGCACCGGGGAGCTGTTTTTT. Translating gives CASSLVPGLGGTGELFF.

This chain joins TRBV11-3 and TRBJ2-3; D is uncertain. Germline CDR1 SGHNT, CDR2 YENEEA. Trimming removed 6 bases at V and 0 bases at J, with 7 bases between. There are 13 residues in the CDR3. The CDR3 reads CASSSPSTDTQYF. In DNA form, the CDR3 reads TGTGCCAGCAGTTCCCCTAGCACAGATACGCAGTATTTT.